What follows is one T cell receptor beta chain and its context. Its antigen has not been determined. The sample holds no much larger clone one base away, and base qualities are not on file. TCRbeta CDR3 regions were amplified from genomic DNA by means of the immunoSEQ Assay, a bias-controlled multiplex PCR. Per the authors' processing: The number of nucleated cells in each sample was estimated by amplification of reference gene primers within the assay. Sequence reads were collapsed and filtered to measure the absolute abundance of every unique TCRbeta CDR3 rearrangement. For each sample, productive Simpson clonality was calculated as the square root of Simpson's diversity index over productive rearrangements. Drawn from immuneACCESS, this table holds only the in-frame rearrangements with V and J called that TCRdb kept. Clones are partly lost; checked studies trace under half to an unresolved V gene and leave the rest unexplained. The DNA was the basis for D and trimming; V, J and clone size are from that table. The sample data list about 220,000 clones, and 85% of these were observed just once. The top ten constitute 2.4% of the sample.

This specimen belongs to a study of blood T cell repertoires in COVID-19 (dated by TCRdb to 2018 to 2021). General notes on the study: The collaborator samples originated in the United States, Italy and Spain and spanned the acute and convalescent phases of COVID-19. The material from the prospective study consisted of cDNA or gDNA derived from T cells, B-cell-depleted T cells, or PBMCs. Subjects who had been exposed to COVID-19, were actively infected with it, or had recovered from it provided the deeply sampled blood TCRbeta repertoires that made up the dataset. A freely available public database, intended as a resource for researchers studying the immune response to SARS-CoV-2, is where the repertoires were released. Samples came from the ongoing ImmuneRACE study (first 160 participants) plus 1,254 subjects from 6 global collaborators. Sample metadata almost always included a de-identified subject ID, COVID-19 status, age in years and sex. Where HLA class I and class II types were available, the types were taken from metadata supplied by the sample provider, not from assay-based typing.

Overall results and qualifications from the work: Clinical and demographic metadata were provided uncurated, with the amount varying by source and participant.

In Seattle, one collaborating source enrolled patients while the infection was active and tracked those patients longitudinally over the course of disease. Each collaborating institution followed its own protocols to collect whole blood in K2EDTA tubes. For TCRbeta analysis, collaborators shipped samples as frozen whole blood, isolated PBMCs, or DNA extracted from either of those sample types. The CDR3 runs 13 residues from the cysteine to the phenylalanine. Only the CDR3 region is kept as DNA, spanning 39 bases read in frame from base 1. The germline V gene supplies CDR1 MNHEY and CDR2 SVGAGI. The V and J ends are trimmed by 0 bases and 7 bases, leaving 9 bases between them.

This clonotype originated in a woman aged 65 to 85 with COVID-19, enrolled during active disease. The specimen sequenced was peripheral blood. The V gene is TRBV6-5 and the J gene is TRBJ1-2; the D gene lacks a confident call. The DNA sequence is as follows: TGTGCCAGCAGTTACTCGGAGGGAAGTGGCTACACCTTC. It encodes CASSYSEGSGYTF.